The present TCR beta chain was sequenced within a study of tumor-infiltrating lymphocytes in primary liver carcinoma. The overall study: Patients diagnosed with primary liver carcinoma received treatment through surgical resection.

Germline DNA was also extracted, and blood RNA derived from unsorted whole blood. With a constant-region primer, TCR beta cDNA was made from approximately 450 ng of total RNA. Each TCR beta library was derived from three nested multiplex PCR rounds that employed slightly modified ARM-PCR. With TRBV1-TRBV30 forward primers and a C-beta reverse primer, the first two PCR rounds were run for around 10 cycles each. MiXCR, run by TCRdb on the multiplex PCR reads, gives a single entry per CDR3 protein. This sample has some 180,000 distinct CDR3 sequences, with over 50% found just once. The V segment lost 4 bases and the J segment 3 bases; nucleotides outside the gene matches: 12. The CDR3 totals 19 residues. Germline lookup yields CDR1 MNHEY and CDR2 SVGEGT.

J is TRBJ2-1 and V is TRBV6-2 or TRBV6-3, with 13 bases matching TRBD2. Sequenced sample: peripheral blood. The receptor's source is a middle-aged man with primary liver carcinoma and hepatitis B virus infection. For the CDR3, the DNA is TGTGCCAGCAGTTCAAGGACTAGCGGGAGCTACATTGGCTACAATGAGCAGTTCTTC. Translating it yields CASSSRTSGSYIGYNEQFF.